A selection of T cell receptor beta chains follows, all from one sample in a study of shared clonotypes between healthy human individuals. TCRdb's copy holds only in-frame clones and misses some; the assay was immunoSEQ multiplex PCR. This table has over 950,000 clones, around 77% appearing once. Sequenced: memory CD4+ T cells from PBMCs. These receptor sequences come from a man aged 18 to 30 in good health. Some clones in this sample may be carry-over from other donors' samples. Each CDR3 is given without its conserved first and last residue.

J gene: TRBJ1-5
V gene: TRBV15
CDR3 protein: ATSRPLRQGSQPQH

J gene: TRBJ2-7
V gene: TRBV28
CDR3 protein: ASSIAGRFDEQY

J gene: TRBJ2-7
V gene: TRBV5-6
CDR3 protein: ASSFGTGLTYEQY

J gene: TRBJ2-5
V gene: TRBV5-6
CDR3 protein: ASSSTGGGETQY

J gene: TRBJ2-3
V gene: TRBV9
CDR3 protein: ASSVRQSTDTQY

J gene: TRBJ2-5
V gene: TRBV5-1
CDR3 protein: ASSLRGGPGETQY

J gene: TRBJ1-1
V gene: TRBV19
CDR3 protein: ASSISGSVMNTEAF

J gene: TRBJ1-1
V gene: TRBV30
CDR3 protein: AWTPRPNTEAF

J gene: TRBJ2-7
V gene: TRBV5-6
CDR3 protein: ASSFRQGNEQY

J gene: TRBJ2-7
V gene: TRBV28
CDR3 protein: ASSEDRVRQY

J gene: TRBJ2-1
V gene: TRBV5-1
CDR3 protein: ASRGAGGSSYNEQF

J gene: TRBJ2-1
V gene: TRBV5-1
CDR3 protein: ASSLSGDYNEQF

J gene: TRBJ1-2
V gene: TRBV25-1
CDR3 protein: ASSEGRVPGAPGYT

J gene: TRBJ2-3
V gene: TRBV7-2
CDR3 protein: ASSFFLADTQY

J gene: TRBJ1-2
V gene: TRBV5-1
CDR3 protein: ASSLRLGDDGYT

J gene: TRBJ2-5
V gene: TRBV5-4
CDR3 protein: ASSLVATSGSETQY

J gene: TRBJ2-2
V gene: TRBV14
CDR3 protein: ASSQDPSGRVTGELF

J gene: TRBJ1-3
V gene: TRBV5-1
CDR3 protein: ASSIGTAGNTIY

J gene: TRBJ2-2
V gene: TRBV11-3
CDR3 protein: ASSRQGYAGTGELF

J gene: TRBJ1-4
V gene: TRBV19
CDR3 protein: ASKLQGGREKLF

J gene: TRBJ2-7
V gene: TRBV14
CDR3 protein: ASSPLLPPSGRAYEQY

J gene: TRBJ2-3
V gene: TRBV5-6
CDR3 protein: ASSFGGRSTDTQY

J gene: TRBJ1-2
V gene: TRBV5-1
CDR3 protein: ASKRDRDGYT